Reported below is one T cell receptor (beta chain). Antigen: not known. Germline values: CDR1 MNHEY, CDR2 SMNVEV (reference sequence). This CDR3 comprises 16 residues. The trim removed 7 bases at V and 7 bases at J, leaving 13 bases unmatched. This specimen belongs to a study of cytomegalovirus exposure and HLA in healthy donors. Overall study findings and caveats: Later analysis identified some 16,000 TCR beta sequences associated with HLA alleles, using a false discovery rate threshold of 0.05. A later analysis reportedly found fewer N-insertions in an Asian-associated ancestry cluster than the roughly 680-donor mean.

This PCR relied on a set of 60 Vbeta primers and 13 Jbeta primers. Study processing details: Approximately 11 million shared chains were among around 80 million unique TCR beta chains counted in a later analysis. Profiled with immunoSEQ multiplex PCR; TCRdb holds only in-frame clones, not every one. That table furnishes V, J and clone size, whereas the DNA furnished D and trimming. The repertoire holds 95,000 to 150,000 clones, with 77% as singletons. J is TRBJ2-1 and V is TRBV27; TRBD2 agrees at 10 bases. Sequenced material: PBMCs. This clonotype originated in a human donor in good health. In DNA form, the CDR3 reads TGTGCCAGCAATAAGAATCCGGGACTAGCGATGAATGAGCAGTTCTTC. It encodes CASNKNPGLAMNEQFF.